This entry concerns a single TCR beta chain. This clone showed up just a few times. It has no known antigen specificity. The sample holds no much larger clone one base away, and base qualities are not on file. Library preparation was by the immunoSEQ multiplex PCR assay. Approximately 100,000 TCR templates per sample were assayed on the deep sequencing platform. Genomic DNA extracted from sorted T cells was used for TCRbeta CDR3 sequencing. The study's own analysis went as follows. The R programming language was used for clonal analysis of TCRbeta CDR3 data. Alloreactive CD4+ and CD8+ clones were identified by comparing unstimulated samples to CFSE-low samples taken after the reaction. Regulatory or non-regulatory origin of alloreactive CD4+ clones was assigned by matching sequences to the sorted unstimulated Treg and non-Treg repertoires. TCRdb limited this immuneACCESS table to in-frame rearrangements with V and J called. A share of clones is missing; checked studies link under half to unresolved V genes, and the rest is unexplained. V and J calls and clone size are given by that table; D and trimming were obtained from the DNA. Within this sample are 40,000 to 45,000 clones, with 70% to 90% of them counted one time only. Around 0.25% of the sample belongs to the ten largest clones.

The data belong to a study of siplizumab effects on memory and regulatory T cells (dated by TCRdb to between 2017 and 2020). Turning to the overall study: The effect of the anti-CD2 antibody siplizumab on alloreactive T-cell subsets was examined in allogeneic mixed lymphocyte reactions constructed from human PBMCs. Overall study outcomes, separate from this receptor: Siplizumab significantly reduced the cumulative frequency of alloreactive sequences traceable to unstimulated CD4+ memory T cells. In reactions with siplizumab, an average of roughly 70% of mappable alloreactive CD4+ clones were Treg-derived, compared with roughly 27% in control reactions. Compared with memory T cells, unstimulated naive T cells appeared more diverse, and naive cells seemed to make a substantial contribution to the alloresponse. Because sequences at frequencies below about 10^-5 were poorly captured, only a minor fraction of alloreactive clones could be mapped back to unstimulated subsets. No functional confirmation was obtained for the suppressive function of proliferating Tregs from siplizumab cultures. For roughly 75-97% of proliferating CD4+ or CD8+ clones, no naive or memory phenotype could be assigned.

Unstimulated CD4+ memory cells were also sequenced in three donor pairs, together with CD4+ naive, CD8+ TEMRA, CD8+ naive and CD8+ effector memory subsets. Sorted unstimulated T cells, along with proliferating T cells recovered from mixed lymphocyte reactions, underwent TCRbeta CDR3 sequencing. Fresh whole blood from roughly ten HLA-typed healthy donors served as the source for isolating PBMCs. Trimming removed 1 base from V and 5 bases from J, leaving 9 bases between the germline ends. The germline V gene (reference sequence) supplies CDR1 SGHKS and CDR2 YYEKEE. The cysteine opens and the phenylalanine closes a CDR3 of 13 amino acids. The kept DNA is CDR3 alone, 39 bases in frame from the first base.

The V and J segments used are TRBV5-5 and TRBJ1-1, with the D segment identity uncertain. The sequencing input was naive CD4+ T cells sorted from blood. This specimen's cell subset or site label, per the study, means: unstimulated naive T cells. The source is a human donor in good health. The sequenced DNA: TGTGCCAGCAGCTTGTTCCTGGAGACTGAAGCTTTCTTT. Translated, this is CASSLFLETEAFF.